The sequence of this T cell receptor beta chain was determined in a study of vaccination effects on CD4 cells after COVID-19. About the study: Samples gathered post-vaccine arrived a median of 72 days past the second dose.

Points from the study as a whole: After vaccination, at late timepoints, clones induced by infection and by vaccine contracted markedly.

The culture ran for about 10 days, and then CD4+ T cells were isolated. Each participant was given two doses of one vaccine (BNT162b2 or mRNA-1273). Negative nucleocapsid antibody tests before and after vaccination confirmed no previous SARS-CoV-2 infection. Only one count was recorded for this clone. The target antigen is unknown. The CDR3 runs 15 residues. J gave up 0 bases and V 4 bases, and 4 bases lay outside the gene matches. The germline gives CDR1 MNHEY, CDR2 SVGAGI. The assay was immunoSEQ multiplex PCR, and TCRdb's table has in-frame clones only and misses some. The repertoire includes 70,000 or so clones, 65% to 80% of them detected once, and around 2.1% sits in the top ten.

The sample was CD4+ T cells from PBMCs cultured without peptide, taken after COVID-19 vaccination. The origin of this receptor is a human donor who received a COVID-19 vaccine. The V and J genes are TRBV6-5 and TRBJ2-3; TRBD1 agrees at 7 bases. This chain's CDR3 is CASSLQGSSTDTQYF. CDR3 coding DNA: TGTGCCAGCAGTTTACAGGGGTCTAGCACAGATACGCAGTATTTT.